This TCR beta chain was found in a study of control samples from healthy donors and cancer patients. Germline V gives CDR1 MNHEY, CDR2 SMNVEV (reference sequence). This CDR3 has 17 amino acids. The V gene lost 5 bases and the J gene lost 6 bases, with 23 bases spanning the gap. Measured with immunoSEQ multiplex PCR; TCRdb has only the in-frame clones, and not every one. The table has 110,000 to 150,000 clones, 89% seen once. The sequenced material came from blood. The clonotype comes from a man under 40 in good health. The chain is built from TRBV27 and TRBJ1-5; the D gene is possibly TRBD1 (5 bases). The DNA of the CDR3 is TGTGCCAGCAGTCCCTCTCTGGTGGGGGGTCGGGGTCAGCCCCAGCATTTT. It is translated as CASSPSLVGGRGQPQHF.